The following is a TCR beta chain sequence with its context. This sample is drawn from a study of blood T cell repertoires in COVID-19. Study-level background: From T cells, B-cell-depleted T cells, or PBMCs came the material, which was cDNA or gDNA.

Cohort 3 recovered donors had two negative PCRs, clearance, or symptom resolution. The CDR3 loop spans 15 amino acids. V shed 3 bases, J shed 2 bases, and the junction held 0 bases outside the gene matches. The V gene's germline CDR1 is KGHSH and CDR2 LQKENI. The assay was immunoSEQ multiplex PCR, and TCRdb's table has in-frame clones only and misses some. The sample yields about 220,000 clones, 70% to 85% seen once. The sequenced sample consisted of PBMCs or T cells enriched from blood (not recorded which). This receptor was taken from a woman between 55 and 75 years old who had recovered from COVID-19. The V call is TRBV18, the J call TRBJ1-3; TRBD1 agrees at 11 bases. Written as DNA, the CDR3 is TGTGCCAGCTCACCGGGACAGGGGGCTGGAAACACCATATATTTT. Its translation: CASSPGQGAGNTIYF.